This T cell receptor (beta chain) was sequenced during a study of blood T cell repertoires in COVID-19. Study as a whole: COVID-19 samples from acute and convalescent phases originated in the United States, Italy and Spain. T cells, B-cell-depleted T cells, or PBMCs supplied cDNA or gDNA.

In germline, CDR1 is MNHEY, CDR2 SVGAGI. There are 13 residues in the CDR3. V was cut by 6 bases and J by 5 bases, with 12 bases left in between. As processed by the authors: For nucleated cells, counts were estimated from reference gene primer amplification. The repertoire was sequenced with immunoSEQ multiplex PCR; TCRdb's copy has only in-frame clones and lacks some. D and trimming were read from the DNA, whereas the V and J calls and clone size are those reported in that table. The sample gives 200,000 to 300,000 clones, around four fifths of which show up once; 6% to 7% is in the top ten. Specimen: peripheral blood. V gene TRBV6-5 combines with J gene TRBJ2-3; TRBD1 is a possible D gene (5 bases). This clonotype was obtained from a woman aged 60-70 years with active or convalescent COVID-19. In nucleotides, the CDR3 is TGTGCCAGCAGAGGGCAGGGTGGAGATACGCAGTATTTT. This translates into CASRGQGGDTQYF.